What follows are 15 T cell receptor beta chains derived from one specimen sequenced in a study of metastatic and nonmetastatic thyroid tumors. TCRdb re-called the PCR reads with MiXCR. The table records some 19,000 clones, more than 20% of them present only once. All patients reached thyroid surgery having received no treatment beforehand. The sequenced sample consisted of blood. The receptors derive from a male donor with papillary thyroid cancer or a benign thyroid nodule (not recorded which). Some clones in this sample may be carry-over from other donors' samples.

This clone has only a few counts. This sequence joins TRBV28 and TRBJ2-7; TRBD2 agrees at 11 bases. This CDR3 has 19 residues. The junction had 12 bases not matched to a gene; V was cut back by 2 bases and J by 0 bases. The V gene's germline CDR1 is MDHEN and CDR2 SYDVKM. The CDR3 DNA sequence: TGTGCCAGCAGTTTAAGGGAGGGACTAGCGGAAGGTCCCTCCTACGAGCAGTACTTC. Translation: CASSLREGLAEGPSYEQYF.

This clone is labeled medium-sized (0.01 to 0.1%). V gene TRBV7-8 combines with J gene TRBJ2-7; 7 bases agree with TRBD1. Germline V gives CDR1 SGHVS, CDR2 FQNEAQ. This CDR3 is built from 15 residues. The junction had 12 bases not matched to a gene; V was cut back by 1 base and J by 9 bases. CDR3 residues: CASSLGGPTGVGQYF. CDR3 DNA: TGTGCCAGCAGCTTAGGGGGCCCAACAGGGGTCGGGCAGTACTTC.

This clone is medium-sized (0.01 to 0.1%) by share. The J gene is TRBJ2-1, the V gene TRBV5-1, with 9 bases identical to TRBD2. The V gene's germline CDR1 is SGHRS and CDR2 YFSETQ. The CDR3 contains 15 residues. V dropped 5 bases and J dropped 4; count of bases not matched to a gene: 7. The CDR3 coding sequence is TGCGCCAGCAGTCAACTAGCGGGCCGGTACAATGAGCAGTTCTTC. It translates to CASSQLAGRYNEQFF.

With respect to this clone: Other nucleotide sequences from this sample produce the same CDR3. CDR3 sequence: CASSPTVTYGYTF. CDR3 sequence (DNA): TGTGCCAGTTCGCCGACAGTGACCTATGGCTACACCTTC. The chain couples TRBV18 to TRBJ1-2, with D maybe TRBD1 (5 bases). Per the germline V gene, CDR1 is KGHSH and CDR2 is LQKENI. The CDR3 loop spans 13 amino acids. V lost 9 bases, J lost 4 bases, and 15 bases lay in between.

Ten or more counts support this clone. The same CDR3 also results from other DNA sequences found in this sample. The rearrangement links TRBV4-3 to TRBJ2-5, with D possibly TRBD1 on 6 matching bases. Germline values: CDR1 LGHNA, CDR2 YSLEER. Between the trimmed V and J ends, which lost 4 bases and 3 bases, there was a span of 9 bases. The CDR3 totals 13 residues. This chain's CDR3 is CASSPRDKETQYF. In nucleotides, the CDR3 is TGCGCCAGCAGCCCCCGGGACAAAGAGACCCAGTACTTC.

The chain couples TRBV24-1 to TRBJ2-7, with 9 bases matching TRBD1. The CDR3 length is 13 residues. The germline gives CDR1 KGHDR, CDR2 SFDVKD. The V segment lost 4 bases and the J segment 9 bases; nucleotides outside the gene matches: 6. The CDR3: CATSDSGQGMQYF. The CDR3 region has the DNA TGTGCCACCAGTGACTCGGGACAGGGAATGCAGTACTTC.

Within the sample, this clone is medium-sized (0.01 to 0.1%). CDR3 residues: CASMLRSGRAEAFF. In DNA, the CDR3 is TGTGCCAGCATGCTTCGTTCGGGCAGAGCTGAAGCTTTCTTT. The V call is TRBV6-1, the J call TRBJ1-1; D unclear. Germline loops: CDR1 MNHNS, CDR2 SASEGT. Deletions cut 7 bases from V and 6 bases from J, with 18 bases between. The CDR3 is 14 amino acids.

Judged by abundance, this clone is medium-sized (0.01 to 0.1%). The J gene is TRBJ1-2, the V gene TRBV2, with D unclear. Looked up from germline, CDR1 is SNHLY and CDR2 is FYNNEI. This CDR3 contains 16 residues. Trimming removed 3 bases from V and 1 base from J, with 15 bases in between. CDR3 in amino acids: CASSEEGADRNYGYTF. The DNA for the CDR3 is TGTGCCAGCAGTGAGGAGGGTGCCGATCGTAACTATGGCTACACCTTC. The whole variable domain, filled in from reference TRBV2 and TRBJ1-2, reads EPEVTQTPSHQVTQMGQEVILRCVPISNHLYFYWYRQILGQKVEFLVSFYNNEISEKSEIFDDQFSVERPDGSNFTLKIRSTKLEDSAMYFCASSEEGADRNYGYTFGSGTRLTVV.

The chain couples TRBV18 to TRBJ1-6; D is undetermined. The CDR3 contains 14 residues. CDR1 and CDR2 from the germline V gene are KGHSH and LQKENI. The ends were cut back, 5 bases at V and 7 bases at J, with 12 bases in the middle. The CDR3 DNA follows: TGTGCCAGCTCAATCCGGGCTAAAAATTCACCCCTCCACTTT. This encodes CASSIRAKNSPLHF.

This clone was seen a handful of times. The chain recombines TRBV6-5 with TRBJ1-2; D not resolved. The CDR3 is made up of 14 amino acids. The germline V gene has CDR1 MNHEY and CDR2 SVGAGI. V lost 0 bases, J lost 8 bases, and 13 bases lay in between. CDR3: CASSYSSPGRGYTF. The CDR3 DNA sequence: TGTGCCAGCAGTTACTCGAGTCCAGGCCGAGGCTACACCTTC.

V gene TRBV12-5 combines with J gene TRBJ1-6, with D uncertain. The CDR3 length is 15 residues. Per the germline V gene, CDR1 is LGHNT and CDR2 is FRNRAP. Trimming took off 6 bases at V and 6 bases at J, with 15 bases between the two ends. The CDR3 DNA follows: TGTGCTAGTGGCTTTAGTCTGGGTTTTAATTCACCCCTCCACTTT. Translation gives CASGFSLGFNSPLHF.

The chain is built from TRBV6-1 and TRBJ1-1, with TRBD1 matching 9 bases. With V trimmed by 5 bases and J by 4 bases, 8 bases remained unmatched. This CDR3 has 15 residues. Looked up from germline, CDR1 is MNHNS and CDR2 is SASEGT. CDR3: CASSTIQGAGTEAFF. The CDR3 DNA follows: TGTGCCAGCAGTACCATACAGGGGGCCGGCACTGAAGCTTTCTTT.

The chain recombines TRBV24-1 with TRBJ2-7; 9 nucleotides agree with TRBD1. The CDR3 runs 13 residues. Germline V gene sequence: CDR1 KGHDR, CDR2 SFDVKD. Unmatched junction bases numbered 7, after V lost 9 bases and J lost 5 bases. CDR3 amino acids: CATASRTGDEQYF. The DNA of the CDR3 is TGTGCCACCGCCAGTCGGACAGGGGACGAGCAGTACTTC.

This clone is categorized as medium-sized (0.01 to 0.1%). The V and J genes are TRBV28 and TRBJ2-7; D unclear. Germline loops: CDR1 MDHEN, CDR2 SYDVKM. The CDR3 loop spans 12 amino acids. The V gene lost 6 bases and the J gene lost 7 bases, with 13 bases spanning the gap. The CDR3 region has the DNA TGTGCCAGCAGGATAGGGTCACGGGAGCAGTACTTC. Protein sequence: CASRIGSREQYF.

This clone has just a few counts. The chain employs TRBV6-2 or TRBV6-3 and TRBJ2-1; 11 bases fit TRBD2. Losses at the gene ends were 5 bases for V and 5 bases for J; bases not matched to a gene: 5. Looked up from germline, CDR1 is MNHEY and CDR2 is SVGEGT. CDR3 length: 15 amino acids. This CDR3 reads CASSPSGGTHNEQFF. CDR3 nucleotide sequence: TGTGCCAGCAGTCCTAGCGGGGGGACCCACAATGAGCAGTTCTTC.